This T cell receptor (beta chain) is drawn from a study of T cell responses to AZD1222 COVID-19 vaccine (dated by TCRdb to the early 2020s). Describing the broader study: TCR sequencing covered about 230 trial participants: about 210 given two doses of AZD1222 and some 25 given two doses of MenACWY control vaccine. Trial participants were enrolled by age into 18-55, 56-69 and 70-plus year subgroups, with approximately 150, 30 and 60 TCR-sequenced participants respectively. Summary of the overall study and its limitations: Reportedly, close to half of the unique spike-specific TCRs recognized epitopes lying outside the regions that are mutated in the B.1.351 and B.1.1.7 variants. No day 14 peak-response samples were available, so repertoires were characterized only after the peak T cell response. The vaccine-associated CD4 TCRs covered the entire spike protein, and the dominant responses fell in regions 160-218 and 743-854. In the small 56-69-year group, the increase in depth fell short of significance, most likely because of low power. Spike-specific TCR breadth and depth rose significantly after two AZD1222 doses compared with day 0 and with MenACWY recipients. Participants were mostly white British and included more females than males, and it was suggested by the authors that clonal diversity may have been underestimated. Only a handful of AZD1222 recipients were SARS-CoV-2 seropositive at baseline, limiting conclusions about previously exposed vaccinees.

Sequences SEHNR (CDR1) and FQNEAQ (CDR2) are obtained from the germline V gene (reference sequence). The CDR3 measures 11 amino acids from cysteine to phenylalanine. Only the CDR3 part of the read is kept: 33 bases, read in frame from the first base. The time point label here, explained by the study, means: sample from adult after SARS-CoV-2 infection, after symptom onset. A couple of convalescent COVID-19 patients, sampled after symptom onset from adults with prior SARS-CoV-2 infection, were also TCR-sequenced for comparison. The CDR3 regions of human TCRbeta chains were analyzed by immunosequencing. Turning to the authors' computational methods: TCRs in the repertoires were compared against a reference library of SARS-CoV-2-specific TCRs that had been generated with the MIRA antigen-specificity platform. Breadth meant the fraction of unique TCRs that were SARS-CoV-2-associated, whereas depth meant the fraction of total T cells that were SARS-CoV-2-associated. Using the MIRA data, each spike-specific TCR was mapped to the spike region that the TCR reacts to and placed in a CD4 or CD8 class. Log10-transformed breadth and depth values were compared by one-way ANOVA with Sidak's multiple comparisons tests. Held by TCRdb, this immuneACCESS table contains in-frame sequences only and omits some clones. Under half of the omission traces to an unresolved V gene where checked; the cause of the rest is unknown. V and J calls and clone size are copied from that table; D and trimming were computed from the DNA. In this sample the table shows 160,000 or so clones, approximately 91% of which occur a single time. Of the sample, just under 7% falls within the top ten clones.

This clone has a single count. It lacks a known antigen. Germline is not matched at one junction end, which may reflect a read error. This sample includes further DNA sequences coding for the same CDR3. The specimen was peripheral blood, collected after recovery from COVID-19. The chain is encoded by TRBV7-9 joined to TRBJ2-5; a confident D gene designation cannot be given. This receptor was taken from an adult who had recovered from COVID-19. The DNA sequence reads TGTGCCAGCAGCTACCAGGAGACCCAGTACTTC. The encoded protein is CASSYQETQYF.